This T cell receptor (beta chain) stems from a study of T cell responses to AZD1222 COVID-19 vaccine. In the study overall: Recipients boosted at about 4 weeks or about 12 weeks are pooled. Notes on the study in general: A mostly white British donor set with more females was recruited, and clonal diversity was possibly underestimated. CD4 TCRs linked to vaccination spanned spike, dominating at 160-218 and 743-854.

Notes on this clone: Its matching antigen is unknown.

V was cut by 0 bases and J by 5 bases, with 16 bases left in between. This CDR3 comprises 16 residues. Looked up from germline, CDR1 is MNHEY and CDR2 is SVGAGI. Data came from immunoSEQ multiplex PCR; TCRdb stores just in-frame clones and leaves some out. The sample lists under 150,000 clones, about 93% occurring once. The sequence came from an adult in good health. This material consisted of peripheral blood, taken on day 0 of AZD1222 vaccination. The chain uses TRBV6-5 and TRBJ2-5; no clear D. In DNA, the CDR3 is TGTGCCAGCAGTTACTCCCCCGCAGGCCCCAGGGAGACCCAGTACTTC. Translating gives CASSYSPAGPRETQYF.